Below, 23 T cell receptor beta chains from the same sample are listed, as sequenced in a study of beta chain features in type 1 diabetes. The investigators reverse transcribed all of the isolated RNA, so they sequenced expressed TCRB transcripts. Data came from immunoSEQ multiplex PCR; TCRdb stores just in-frame clones and leaves some out. The sample lists around 300,000 clones, 14% occurring once. Sample: central memory CD4+ T cells from blood. These TCRs come from a man aged 25 to 40 in good health.

This clone was detected many times. V is TRBV30 and J is TRBJ2-1; D ambiguous. CDR1 and CDR2 (germline): GTSNPN, SVGIG (reference sequence). The CDR3 totals 10 residues. Trimming stripped 6 bases from V and 8 bases from J, with 8 bases between. For the CDR3, the DNA is TGTGCCTGCCTACAGCATGAGCAGTTCTTC. Translation: CACLQHEQFF.

The genes are TRBV18 and TRBJ2-1; D call uncertain. Germline V CDR1 and CDR2: KGHSH, LQKENI. The V end lost 1 base, the J end lost 5 bases, and 18 bases lay between the germline ends. CDR3 length: 17 amino acids. CDR3 residues: CASSPLVITAPNNEQFF. CDR3 nucleotides: TGTGCCAGCTCACCACTCGTCATTACGGCGCCTAACAATGAGCAGTTCTTC.

The chain recombines TRBV7-2 with TRBJ2-1, with D maybe TRBD2 (6 bases). Germline V gene sequence: CDR1 SGHTA, CDR2 FQGNSA. Trimming left V 6 bases short and J 7 bases short, with 19 bases between. This CDR3 is 15 amino acids long. The CDR3 reads CASRTAGPPGNEQFF. The CDR3 nucleotides read TGTGCCAGCAGAACCGCGGGGCCACCAGGGAATGAGCAGTTCTTC.

The genes are TRBV7-2 and TRBJ2-3; D not resolved. CDR1 and CDR2 from the germline V gene are SGHTA and FQGNSA. V lost 1 base and J 2 bases, leaving 10 bases between the germline ends. This CDR3 is 15 amino acids long. Written as DNA, the CDR3 is TGTGCCAGCAGCTTAGATGGCGGACCCACAGATACGCAGTATTTT. Protein: CASSLDGGPTDTQYF.

In its sample, this clone was seen a few times. The V and J genes are TRBV7-2 and TRBJ2-1, with D uncertain. In germline, CDR1 is SGHTA, CDR2 FQGNSA. This CDR3 has 14 amino acids. Trimming left V 5 bases short and J 6 bases short, with 14 bases between. The CDR3, as DNA: TGTGCCAGCAGCCCCCTGAAATTGGCCAATGAGCAGTTCTTC. The encoded protein is CASSPLKLANEQFF.

The chain employs TRBV5-1 and TRBJ1-1, with D possibly matching TRBD1 (5 bases). Germline CDR1 SGHRS, CDR2 YFSETQ. The CDR3 covers 12 residues. Trimming stripped 0 bases from V and 7 bases from J, with 7 bases between. The CDR3 sequence is CASSLGQGEAFF. DNA for the CDR3: TGCGCCAGCAGCTTGGGCCAGGGTGAAGCTTTCTTT.

The table lists this clone with many counts. The rearrangement links TRBV4-3 to TRBJ2-1; possible D gene TRBD1, 5 bases. From germline, CDR1 is LGHNA and CDR2 YSLEER. The CDR3 length is 13 residues. Trimming took off 0 bases at V and 7 bases at J, with 7 bases between the two ends. CDR3 nucleotides: TGCGCCAGCAGCCAAGAGGCAGGGAATGAGCAGTTCTTC. Its protein product is CASSQEAGNEQFF.

The chain links TRBV6-5 to TRBJ1-3; maybe TRBD1 (5 bases). Germline V CDR1 and CDR2: MNHEY, SVGAGI. The CDR3 is made up of 14 amino acids. V was clipped by 6 bases and J by 0 bases, with 9 bases between them. As DNA, the CDR3 is TGTGCCAGCAGCCCAGGGTCCTCTGGAAACACCATATATTTT. As protein: CASSPGSSGNTIYF.

This sequence joins TRBV29-1 and TRBJ1-2; the match to TRBD1 covers 7 bases. The germline gives CDR1 SQVTM, CDR2 ANQGSEA. The trim removed 4 bases at V and 4 bases at J, leaving 12 bases unmatched. This CDR3 has 15 residues. For the CDR3, the DNA is TGCAGCGTTGGGCAGACAGGGAAGGGCGGCTATGGCTACACCTTC. This codes for CSVGQTGKGGYGYTF.

This clone was seen a handful of times. The DNA for the CDR3 is TGTGCCAGCAGCCAAGATTTGACAGCGAACTATGGCTACACCTTC. Its translation is CASSQDLTANYGYTF. The rearrangement links TRBV5-4 to TRBJ1-2; D perhaps matches TRBD1 (5 bases). The germline CDR1 and CDR2 sequences are SGHNT and YYREEE (reference sequence). Trimming stripped 4 bases from V and 2 bases from J, with 15 bases between. The CDR3 is 15 amino acids. The full variable domain, its missing parts supplied by reference TRBV5-4 and TRBJ1-2, is ETGVTQSPTHLIKTRGQQVTLRCSSQSGHNTVSWYQQALGQGPQFIFQYYREEENGRGNFPPRFSGLQFPNYSSELNVNALELDDSALYLCASSQDLTANYGYTFGSGTRLTVV.

This clone was detected many times. The rearrangement uses TRBV28 and TRBJ2-5, with 9 bases fitting TRBD2. The CDR3 sequence is 16 residues long. V was pared by 3 bases and J by 0 bases, with 5 bases of the junction left unmatched. Germline V gene data show CDR1 as MDHEN and CDR2 as SYDVKM. The chain's CDR3 is CASSFWASGDQETQYF. In nucleotides, the CDR3 is TGTGCCAGCAGTTTCTGGGCTAGCGGGGACCAAGAGACCCAGTACTTC.

This CDR3 reads CASSEGWRGPGGYTF. The CDR3 DNA sequence: TGTGCCAGCAGTGAAGGATGGAGGGGGCCTGGGGGCTACACCTTC. The V gene is TRBV6-1, the J gene TRBJ1-2; 7 positions match TRBD1. Germline values: CDR1 MNHNS, CDR2 SASEGT. This CDR3 contains 15 residues. Germline trimming cut 1 base from V and 8 bases from J; bases unmatched to any gene: 10.

This clone was recorded at least ten times. A single base separates this from a much larger clone, so it may be a read error. This sequence joins TRBV27 and TRBJ2-6, with unresolved D. V lost 6 bases to trimming and J lost 0 bases, with 3 bases between them. This CDR3 is built from 13 residues. Per germline, CDR1 MNHEY and CDR2 SMNVEV (reference sequence). CDR3 nucleotide sequence: TGTGCCAGCAGAAGCTCTGGGGCCAACGTCCTGACTTTC. It is translated as CASRSSGANVLTF.

This clone was picked up many times. The sample carries other DNA sequences with the same CDR3. The rearrangement uses TRBV7-2 and TRBJ2-5; no clear D. This CDR3 is built from 12 residues. Trimming took 0 bases from V and 4 from J, leaving 3 bases between them. Germline CDR1 SGHTA, CDR2 FQGNSA. CDR3 loop: CASSLARETQYF. The CDR3 DNA reads TGTGCCAGCAGCTTAGCCAGAGAGACCCAGTACTTC.

The chain links TRBV27 to TRBJ1-6, with D uncertain. The CDR3 extends over 17 amino acids. Trimming took off 0 bases at V and 0 bases at J, with 9 bases between the two ends. Germline loops: CDR1 MNHEY, CDR2 SMNVEV (reference sequence). This CDR3 is CASSLSFGSSYNSPLHF. The CDR3 coding sequence is TGTGCCAGCAGTTTATCGTTCGGGAGCTCCTATAATTCACCCCTCCACTTT.

This clone was detected a few times. The chain recombines TRBV4-1 with TRBJ2-2, with D uncertain. Germline lookup yields CDR1 MGHRA and CDR2 YSYEKL. V shed 0 bases and J shed 6 bases, with 14 bases lying between them. This CDR3 is 16 amino acids long. CDR3 in amino acids: CASSQDPPARSGELFF. The CDR3 DNA reads as TGCGCCAGCAGCCAAGATCCCCCCGCCCGGTCCGGGGAGCTGTTTTTT.

This chain joins TRBV6-1 and TRBJ1-2; TRBD1 agrees at 7 bases. Unmatched junction bases numbered 2, after V lost 2 bases and J lost 5 bases. The CDR3 is 13 residues long. The germline V gene encodes CDR1 MNHNS and CDR2 SASEGT. CDR3 DNA: TGTGCCAGCAGTGAACACAGGGGATATGGCTACACCTTC. Residues: CASSEHRGYGYTF.

This clone was seen only a few times. The chain recombines TRBV30 with TRBJ1-5; D uncertain. Per germline, CDR1 GTSNPN and CDR2 SVGIG (reference sequence). Trimming pared 4 bases from V and 9 bases from J, leaving 16 bases between. The CDR3 covers 13 residues. The CDR3 nucleotides read TGTGCCTGGACGGGCGGTGAGGGCGGGCCCCAGCATTTT. As protein: CAWTGGEGGPQHF.

The chain combines TRBV30 with TRBJ1-1; D remains ambiguous. V shed 5 bases and J shed 10 bases, with 20 bases lying between them. Germline-derived CDR1 and CDR2 are GTSNPN and SVGIG (reference sequence). The CDR3 extends over 13 amino acids. The CDR3 DNA follows: TGTGCCTGGGGAAAAAGACGGTTTAAAGGAGCTTTCTTT. Translation: CAWGKRRFKGAFF. Based on the CDR3 plus reference TRBV30 and TRBJ1-1, the full variable domain is SQTIHQWPATLVQPVGSPLSLECTVEGTSNPNLYWYRQAAGRGLQLLFYSVGIGQISSEVPQNLSASRPQDRQFILSSKKLLLSDSGFYLCAWGKRRFKGAFFGQGTRLTVV.

Only a few counts were recorded for this clone. The genes are TRBV7-2 and TRBJ2-7; 8 bases are a match to TRBD1. Germline V lookup: CDR1 SGHTA, CDR2 FQGNSA. J gave up 4 bases and V 5 bases, and 7 bases lay outside the gene matches. The CDR3 sequence is 14 residues long. CDR3: CASSGGQAGYEQYF. In DNA, the CDR3 is TGTGCCAGCAGCGGGGGACAGGCCGGTTACGAGCAGTACTTC.

As concerns this clone: Other DNA sequences of this sample code for an identical CDR3. The chain joins TRBV7-6 to TRBJ1-4; D remains unclear. Germline CDR1 and CDR2: SGHVS and FNYEAQ. The CDR3 totals 14 residues. Trimming cost V 5 bases and J 4 bases, with 11 bases left between them. CDR3 in DNA: TGTGCCAGCAGCGTTGGACGGAATAATGAAAAACTGTTTTTT. Protein sequence: CASSVGRNNEKLFF.

This clone was counted only a few times. The genes are TRBV7-2 and TRBJ2-3, with 10 bases aligning to TRBD2. Trimming took 6 bases from V and 2 from J; bases not matched to a gene: 5. From germline, CDR1 is SGHTA and CDR2 FQGNSA. The CDR3 runs to 15 residues. The CDR3: CASSVLAGNTDTQYF. Here the CDR3 DNA reads TGTGCCAGCAGTGTACTAGCGGGGAACACAGATACGCAGTATTTT.

This clone was seen only a few times. At the DNA level, this CDR3 is encoded by other sequences in the same sample as well. The chain combines TRBV4-3 with TRBJ1-2; weak D call: TRBD1 (6 bases). The CDR3 sequence is 14 residues long. CDR1 and CDR2 from the germline V gene are LGHNA and YSLEER. V lost 1 base and J lost 8, with 14 bases in between. The CDR3 region is CASSQVLGGRGYTF. The CDR3 DNA sequence: TGCGCCAGCAGCCAAGTTTTGGGGGGCCGGGGCTACACCTTC.